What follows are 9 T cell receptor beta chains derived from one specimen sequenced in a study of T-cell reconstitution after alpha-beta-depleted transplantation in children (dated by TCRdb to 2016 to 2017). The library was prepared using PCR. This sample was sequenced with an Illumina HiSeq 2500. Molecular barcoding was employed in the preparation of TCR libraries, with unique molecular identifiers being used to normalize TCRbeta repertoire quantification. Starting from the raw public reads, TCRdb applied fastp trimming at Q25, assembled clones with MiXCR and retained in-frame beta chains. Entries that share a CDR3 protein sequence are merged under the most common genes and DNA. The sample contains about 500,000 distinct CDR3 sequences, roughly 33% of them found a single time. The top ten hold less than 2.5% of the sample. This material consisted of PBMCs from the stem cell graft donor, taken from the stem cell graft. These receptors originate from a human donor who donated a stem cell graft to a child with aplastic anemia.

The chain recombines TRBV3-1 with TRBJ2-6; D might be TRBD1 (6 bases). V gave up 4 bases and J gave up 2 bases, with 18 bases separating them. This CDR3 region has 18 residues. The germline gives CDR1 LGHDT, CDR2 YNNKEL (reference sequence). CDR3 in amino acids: CASSPLLGQIPGANVLTF. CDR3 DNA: TGTGCCAGCAGCCCCCTACTCGGACAGATCCCTGGGGCCAACGTCCTGACTTTC.

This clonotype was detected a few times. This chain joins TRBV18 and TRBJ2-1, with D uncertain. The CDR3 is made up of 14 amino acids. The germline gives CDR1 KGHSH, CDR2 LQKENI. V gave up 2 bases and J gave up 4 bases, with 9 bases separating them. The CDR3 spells CASSPKQIYNEQFF. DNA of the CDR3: TGTGCCAGCTCACCAAAACAAATATACAATGAGCAGTTCTTC.

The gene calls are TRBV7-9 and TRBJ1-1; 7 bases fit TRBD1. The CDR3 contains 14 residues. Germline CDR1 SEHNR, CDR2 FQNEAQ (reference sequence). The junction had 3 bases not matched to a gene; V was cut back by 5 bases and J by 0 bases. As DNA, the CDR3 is TGTGCCAGCAGCATAGGACAGGTGAACACTGAAGCTTTCTTT. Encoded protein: CASSIGQVNTEAFF.

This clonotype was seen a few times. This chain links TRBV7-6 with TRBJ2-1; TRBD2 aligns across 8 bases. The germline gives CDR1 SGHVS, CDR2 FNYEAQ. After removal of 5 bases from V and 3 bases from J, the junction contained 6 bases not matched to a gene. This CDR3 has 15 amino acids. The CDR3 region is CASSLLAESYNEQFF. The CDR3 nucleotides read TGTGCCAGCAGCCTACTAGCGGAGAGCTACAATGAGCAGTTCTTC. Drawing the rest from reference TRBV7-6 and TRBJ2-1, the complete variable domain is GAGVSQSPRYKVTKRGQDVALRCDPISGHVSLYWYRQALGQGPEFLTYFNYEAQQDKSGLPNDRFSAERPEGSISTLTIQRTEQRDSAMYRCASSLLAESYNEQFFGPGTRLTVL.

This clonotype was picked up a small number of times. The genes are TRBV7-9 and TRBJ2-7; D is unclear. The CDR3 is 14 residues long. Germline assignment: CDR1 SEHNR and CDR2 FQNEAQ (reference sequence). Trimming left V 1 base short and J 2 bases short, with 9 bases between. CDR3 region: CASSLVTVPYEQYF. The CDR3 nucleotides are TGTGCCAGCAGCTTAGTCACAGTACCCTACGAGCAGTACTTC.

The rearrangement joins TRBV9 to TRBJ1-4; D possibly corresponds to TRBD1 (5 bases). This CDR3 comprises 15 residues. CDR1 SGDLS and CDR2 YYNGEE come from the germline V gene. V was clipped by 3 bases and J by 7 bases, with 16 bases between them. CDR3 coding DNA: TGTGCCAGCAGCGCCAGGGAGGGTTCTAGTGAAAAACTGTTTTTT. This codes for CASSAREGSSEKLFF.

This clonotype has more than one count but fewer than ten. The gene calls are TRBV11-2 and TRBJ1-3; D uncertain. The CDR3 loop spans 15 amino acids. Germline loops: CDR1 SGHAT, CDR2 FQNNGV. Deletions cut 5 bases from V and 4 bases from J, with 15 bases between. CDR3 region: CASSPPSVQGNTIYF. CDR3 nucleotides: TGTGCCAGCAGCCCCCCGTCGGTACAGGGAAACACCATATATTTT.

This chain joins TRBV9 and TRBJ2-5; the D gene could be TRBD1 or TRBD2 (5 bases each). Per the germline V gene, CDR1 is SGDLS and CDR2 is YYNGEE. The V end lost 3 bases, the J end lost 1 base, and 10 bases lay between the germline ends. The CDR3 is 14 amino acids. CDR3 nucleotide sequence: TGTGCCAGCAGCGGATCCGGGACCCAAGAGACCCAGTACTTC. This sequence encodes CASSGSGTQETQYF.

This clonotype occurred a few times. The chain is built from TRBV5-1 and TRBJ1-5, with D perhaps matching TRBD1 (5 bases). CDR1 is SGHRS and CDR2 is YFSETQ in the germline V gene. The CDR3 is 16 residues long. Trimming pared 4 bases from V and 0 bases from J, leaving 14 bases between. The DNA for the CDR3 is TGCGCCAGCAGCCCGGCCGGGACGGATAGCAATCAGCCCCAGCATTTT. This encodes CASSPAGTDSNQPQHF.